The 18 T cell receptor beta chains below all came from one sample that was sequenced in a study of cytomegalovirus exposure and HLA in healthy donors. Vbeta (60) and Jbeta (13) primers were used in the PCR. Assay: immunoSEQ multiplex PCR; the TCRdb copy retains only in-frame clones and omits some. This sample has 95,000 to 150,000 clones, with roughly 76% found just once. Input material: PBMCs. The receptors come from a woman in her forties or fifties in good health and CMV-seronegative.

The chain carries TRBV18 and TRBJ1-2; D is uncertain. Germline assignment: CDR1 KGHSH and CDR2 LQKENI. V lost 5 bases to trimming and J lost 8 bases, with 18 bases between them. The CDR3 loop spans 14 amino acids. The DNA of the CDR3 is TGTGCCAGCTCATCCTCCGACACCGTGCGAGGCTACACCTTC. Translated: CASSSSDTVRGYTF.

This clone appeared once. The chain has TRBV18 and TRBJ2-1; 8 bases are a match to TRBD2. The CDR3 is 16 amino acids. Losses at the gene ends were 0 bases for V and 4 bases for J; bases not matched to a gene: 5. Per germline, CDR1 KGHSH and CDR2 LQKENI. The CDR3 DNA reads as TGTGCCAGCTCACCACCGCGCGGGAGGAGTTACAATGAGCAGTTCTTC. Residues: CASSPPRGRSYNEQFF. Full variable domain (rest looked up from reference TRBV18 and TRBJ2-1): NAGVMQNPRHLVRRRGQEARLRCSPMKGHSHVYWYRQLPEEGLKFMVYLQKENIIDESGMPKERFSAEFPKEGPSILRIQQVVRGDSAAYFCASSPPRGRSYNEQFFGPGTRLTVL.

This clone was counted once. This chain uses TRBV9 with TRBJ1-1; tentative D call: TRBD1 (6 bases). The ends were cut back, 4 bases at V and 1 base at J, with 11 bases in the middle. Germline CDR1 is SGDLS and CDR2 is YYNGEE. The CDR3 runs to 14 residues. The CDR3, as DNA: TGTGCCAGCAGCCCCACGACAGGGAACACTGAAGCTTTCTTT. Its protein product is CASSPTTGNTEAFF.

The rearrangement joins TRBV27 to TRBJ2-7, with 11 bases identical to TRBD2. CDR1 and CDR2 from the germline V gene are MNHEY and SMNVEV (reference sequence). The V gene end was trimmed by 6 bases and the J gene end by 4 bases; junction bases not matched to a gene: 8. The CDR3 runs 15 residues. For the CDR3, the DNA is TGTGCCAGCAGCCGGGGGACTAGCGGCAGATACGAGCAGTACTTC. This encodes CASSRGTSGRYEQYF.

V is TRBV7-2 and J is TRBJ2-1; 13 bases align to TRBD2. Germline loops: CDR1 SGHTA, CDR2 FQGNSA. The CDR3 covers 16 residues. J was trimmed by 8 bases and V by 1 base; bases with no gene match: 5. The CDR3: CASSLEGTSGTYEQFF. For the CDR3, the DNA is TGTGCCAGCAGCTTAGAGGGGACTAGCGGGACGTATGAGCAGTTCTTC.

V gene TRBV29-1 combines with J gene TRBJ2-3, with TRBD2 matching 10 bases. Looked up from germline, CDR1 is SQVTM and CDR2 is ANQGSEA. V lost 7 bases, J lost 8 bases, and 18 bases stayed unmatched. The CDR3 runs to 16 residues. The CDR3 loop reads CSGNVGQAAGGTTQYF. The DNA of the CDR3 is TGCAGCGGGAATGTGGGACAGGCAGCGGGAGGGACTACGCAGTATTTT.

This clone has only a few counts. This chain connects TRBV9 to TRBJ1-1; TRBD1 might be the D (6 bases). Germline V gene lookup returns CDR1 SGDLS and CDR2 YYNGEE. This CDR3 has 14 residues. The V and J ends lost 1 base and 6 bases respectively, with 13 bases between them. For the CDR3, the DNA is TGTGCCAGCAGCGTAAAGGGGGTCGGAGCTGAAGCTTTCTTT. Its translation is CASSVKGVGAEAFF.

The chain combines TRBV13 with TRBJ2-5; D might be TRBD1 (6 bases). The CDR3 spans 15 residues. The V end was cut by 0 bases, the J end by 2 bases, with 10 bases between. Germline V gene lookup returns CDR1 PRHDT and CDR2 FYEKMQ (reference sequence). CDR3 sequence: CASSLGSDRQETQYF. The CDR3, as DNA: TGTGCCAGCAGCTTAGGTTCAGACAGGCAAGAGACCCAGTACTTC.

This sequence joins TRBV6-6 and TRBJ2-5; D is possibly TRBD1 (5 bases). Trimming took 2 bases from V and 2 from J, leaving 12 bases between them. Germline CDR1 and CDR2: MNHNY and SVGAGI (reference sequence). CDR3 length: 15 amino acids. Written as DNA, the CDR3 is TGTGCCAGCAGTTACCCACAGGATAATCAAGAGACCCAGTACTTC. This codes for CASSYPQDNQETQYF.

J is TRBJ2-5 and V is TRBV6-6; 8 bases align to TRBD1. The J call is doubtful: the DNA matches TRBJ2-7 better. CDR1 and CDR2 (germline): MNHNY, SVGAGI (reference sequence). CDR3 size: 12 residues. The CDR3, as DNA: TGTGCCAGCAGTGACAGGGGCTACGAGCAGTACTTC. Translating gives CASSDRGYEQYF.

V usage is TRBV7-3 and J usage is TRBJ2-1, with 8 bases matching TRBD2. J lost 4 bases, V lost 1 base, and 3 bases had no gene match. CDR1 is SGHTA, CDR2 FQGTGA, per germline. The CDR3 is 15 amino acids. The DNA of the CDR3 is TGTGCCAGCAGCTTAATCCGGGAGGGATACAATGAGCAGTTCTTC. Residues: CASSLIREGYNEQFF. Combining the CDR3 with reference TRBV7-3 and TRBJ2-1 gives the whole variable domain GAGVSQTPSNKVTEKGKYVELRCDPISGHTALYWYRQSLGQGPEFLIYFQGTGAADDSGLPNDRFFAVRPEGSVSTLKIQRTERGDSAVYLCASSLIREGYNEQFFGPGTRLTVL.

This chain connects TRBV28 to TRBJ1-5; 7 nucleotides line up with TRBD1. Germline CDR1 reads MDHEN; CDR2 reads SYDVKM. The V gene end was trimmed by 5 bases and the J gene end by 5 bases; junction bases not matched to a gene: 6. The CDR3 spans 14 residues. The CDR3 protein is CASSISGGHQPQHF. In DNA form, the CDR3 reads TGTGCCAGCAGTATTTCAGGGGGGCATCAGCCCCAGCATTTT.

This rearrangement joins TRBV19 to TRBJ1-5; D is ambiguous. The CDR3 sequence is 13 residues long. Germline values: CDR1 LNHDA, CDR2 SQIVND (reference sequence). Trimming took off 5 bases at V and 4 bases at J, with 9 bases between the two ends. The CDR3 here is CASSFGENQPQHF. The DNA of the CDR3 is TGTGCCAGTAGTTTCGGGGAGAATCAGCCCCAGCATTTT. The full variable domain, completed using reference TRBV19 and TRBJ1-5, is DGGITQSPKYLFRKEGQNVTLSCEQNLNHDAMYWYRQDPGQGLRLIYYSQIVNDFQKGDIAEGYSVSREKKESFPLTVTSAQKNPTAFYLCASSFGENQPQHFGDGTRLSIL.

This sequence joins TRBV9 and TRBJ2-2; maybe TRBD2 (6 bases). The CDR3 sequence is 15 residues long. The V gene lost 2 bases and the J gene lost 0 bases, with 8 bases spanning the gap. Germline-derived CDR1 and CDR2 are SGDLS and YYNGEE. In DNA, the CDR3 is TGTGCCAGCAGCGTCGGCGGGACGAACACCGGGGAGCTGTTTTTT. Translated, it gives CASSVGGTNTGELFF.

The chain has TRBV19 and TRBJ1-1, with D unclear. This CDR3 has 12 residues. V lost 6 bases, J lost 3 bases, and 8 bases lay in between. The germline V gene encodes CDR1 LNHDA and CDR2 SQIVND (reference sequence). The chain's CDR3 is CASSRGYTEAFF. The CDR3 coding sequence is TGTGCCAGTAGCCGGGGTTACACTGAAGCTTTCTTT.

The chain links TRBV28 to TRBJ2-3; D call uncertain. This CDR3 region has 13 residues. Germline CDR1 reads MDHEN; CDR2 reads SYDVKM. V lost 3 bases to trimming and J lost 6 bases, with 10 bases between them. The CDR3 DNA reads TGTGCCAGCAGTTTTGCCCTCCGGGATACGCAGTATTTT. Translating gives CASSFALRDTQYF.

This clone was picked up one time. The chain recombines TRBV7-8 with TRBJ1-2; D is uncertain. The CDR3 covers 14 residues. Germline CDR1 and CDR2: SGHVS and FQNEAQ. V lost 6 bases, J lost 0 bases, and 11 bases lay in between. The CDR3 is CASSPEKTNYGYTF. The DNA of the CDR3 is TGTGCCAGCAGTCCTGAGAAGACTAACTATGGCTACACCTTC. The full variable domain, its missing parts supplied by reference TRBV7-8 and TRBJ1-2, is GAGVSQSPRYKVAKRGQDVALRCDPISGHVSLFWYQQALGQGPEFLTYFQNEAQLDKSGLPSDRFFAERPEGSVSTLKIQRTQQEDSAVYLCASSPEKTNYGYTFGSGTRLTVV.

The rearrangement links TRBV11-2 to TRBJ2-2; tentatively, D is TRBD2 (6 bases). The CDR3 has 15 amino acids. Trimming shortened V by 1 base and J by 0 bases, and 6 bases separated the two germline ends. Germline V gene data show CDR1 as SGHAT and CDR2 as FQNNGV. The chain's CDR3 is CASSLGLANTGELFF. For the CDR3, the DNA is TGTGCCAGCAGCTTAGGACTAGCGAACACCGGGGAGCTGTTTTTT.